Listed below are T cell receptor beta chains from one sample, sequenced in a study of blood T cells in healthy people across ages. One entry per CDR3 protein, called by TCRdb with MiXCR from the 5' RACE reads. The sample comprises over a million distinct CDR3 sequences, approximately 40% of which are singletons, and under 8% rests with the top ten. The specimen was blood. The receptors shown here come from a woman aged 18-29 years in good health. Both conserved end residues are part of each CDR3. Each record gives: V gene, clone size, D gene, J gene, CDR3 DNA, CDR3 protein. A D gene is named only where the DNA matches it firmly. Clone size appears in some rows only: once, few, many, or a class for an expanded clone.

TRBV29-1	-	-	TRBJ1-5	TGCAGCGCGGAGGACGGGAACAATCAGCCCCAGCATTTT	CSAEDGNNQPQHF
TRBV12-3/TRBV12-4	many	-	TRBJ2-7	TGTGCCAGCAGGCTGACTGGGGGCGATTACGAGCAGTACTTC	CASRLTGGDYEQYF
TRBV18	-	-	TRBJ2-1	TGTGCCAGCTCACCCCAACAACAGGCCTACAATGAGCAGTTCTTC	CASSPQQQAYNEQFF
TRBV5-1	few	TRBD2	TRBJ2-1	TGCGCCAGCAGTGGAACTAGCGGGGGCCTGAGCTCCTACAATGAGCAGTTCTTC	CASSGTSGGLSSYNEQFF
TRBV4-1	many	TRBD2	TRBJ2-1	TGCGCCAGCAGCCCAAATCTAGCGGGGGGAACCTGGGATGAGCAGTTCTTC	CASSPNLAGGTWDEQFF
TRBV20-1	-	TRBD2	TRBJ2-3	TGCAGTGCTAGTAGGGAAGCGGGGATCACAGATACGCAGTATTTT	CSASREAGITDTQYF
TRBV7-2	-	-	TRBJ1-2	TGTGTCAGCAGCCGTAGCAAGGGCCCCACGTATGGCTACACCTTC	CVSSRSKGPTYGYTF
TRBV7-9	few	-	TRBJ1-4	TGTGCCAGCAGCGCCTACGGGGCAGGGCCAACTAATGAAAAACTGTTTTTT	CASSAYGAGPTNEKLFF
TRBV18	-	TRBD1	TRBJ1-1	TGTGCCAGCTCACCCATTGACGGACAGGGGCGGAAAGCTTTCTTT	CASSPIDGQGRKAFF
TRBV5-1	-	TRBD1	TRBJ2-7	TGCGCCAGCAGCGCGTGGACAGGGGCGAGCTACGAGCAGTACTTC	CASSAWTGASYEQYF
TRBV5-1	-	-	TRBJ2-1	TGCGCCAGCAGCCCAGAGGACTACTACAATGAACAGTTCTTC	CASSPEDYYNEQFF
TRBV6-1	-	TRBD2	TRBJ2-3	TGTGCCAGCAGTGCCTCGTCTCGCGGGAGGGGAGATACGCAGTATTTT	CASSASSRGRGDTQYF
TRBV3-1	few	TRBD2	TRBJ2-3	TGTGCCAGCAGCCCGACGGGACTAGCGGGGGGAAACACAGATACGCAGTATTTT	CASSPTGLAGGNTDTQYF
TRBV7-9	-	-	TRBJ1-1	TGTGCCAGCAGCTTAGTTCCGGGGACGAACACTAAAGCTTTCTTT	CASSLVPGTNTKAFF
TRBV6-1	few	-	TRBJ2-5	TGTGCCAGCAGTCCCGATGGATTAGAAAAGCGCCCGTGGGAGACCCAGTACTTC	CASSPDGLEKRPWETQYF
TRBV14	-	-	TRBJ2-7	TGTGCCAGCAGCCAAGATAGGGGGGGACTCGGATACGAGCAGTACTTC	CASSQDRGGLGYEQYF
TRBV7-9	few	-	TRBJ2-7	TGTGCCAGCAGCTTAAAGGCTAGCAAGGTCGATGAGCAGTACTTC	CASSLKASKVDEQYF
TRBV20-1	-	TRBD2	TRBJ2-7	TGCAGTGCTAGCGAAGCGGGAAGTGGACTAGCGGGACCATCCTACGAGCAGTACTTC	CSASEAGSGLAGPSYEQYF
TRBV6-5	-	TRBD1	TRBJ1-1	TGTGCCAGCAGTTACTCGACAGGGAAGGCCACTGAAGCTTTCTTT	CASSYSTGKATEAFF
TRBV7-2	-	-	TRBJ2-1	TGTGCCAGCAGCTTAGTTGGCTCGAATTACAATGAGCAGTTCTTC	CASSLVGSNYNEQFF
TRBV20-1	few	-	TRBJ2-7	TGCAGTGCTAGAGATCTGGGACGCTCCTACGAGCAGTACTTC	CSARDLGRSYEQYF
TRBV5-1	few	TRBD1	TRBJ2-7	TGCGCCAGCAGCCCCGGACAGGGTAAAGGCTACGAGCAGTACTTC	CASSPGQGKGYEQYF
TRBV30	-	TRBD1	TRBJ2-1	TGTGCCTGGAGTGGAGGACAGGGGTACAATGAGCAGTTCTTC	CAWSGGQGYNEQFF
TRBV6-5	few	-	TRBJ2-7	TGTGCCAGCACAGAAGGGGGGGGCGTCTCCTACGAGCAGTACTTC	CASTEGGGVSYEQYF
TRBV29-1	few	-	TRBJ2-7	TGCAGCGGCCTAACCTCCGCCTACGAGCAGTACTTC	CSGLTSAYEQYF
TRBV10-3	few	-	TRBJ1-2	TGTGCCATCAGCCTACCGGGCATCGCCACTGGCTACACCTTC	CAISLPGIATGYTF
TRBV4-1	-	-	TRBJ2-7	TGCGCCAGCAGCCAAGAAGCTGATACGACCTACGAGCAGTACTTC	CASSQEADTTYEQYF
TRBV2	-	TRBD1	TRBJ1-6	TGTGCCAGCAGTTTTACCCGGGACAGTTCTTCACCCCTCCACTTT	CASSFTRDSSSPLHF
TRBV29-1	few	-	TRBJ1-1	TGCAGCGTTAGACTAGGGACGGGGAACACTGAAGCTTTCTTT	CSVRLGTGNTEAFF
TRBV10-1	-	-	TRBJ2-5	TGCGCCAGCAGTGACCAAGCTGAGCAGTACTTC	CASSDQAEQYF
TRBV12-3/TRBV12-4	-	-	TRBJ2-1	TGTGCCAGCAGTGGAGGGGGGAACTCCTACAATGAGCAGTTCTTC	CASSGGGNSYNEQFF
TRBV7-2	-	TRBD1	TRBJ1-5	TGTGCCAGCAGCTTAGAACAGGGGTACAATCAGCCCCAGCATTTT	CASSLEQGYNQPQHF
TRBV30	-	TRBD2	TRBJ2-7	TGTGCCTGGAGAAGAGGGGCTAGCGGTACCTACGAGCAGTACTTC	CAWRRGASGTYEQYF
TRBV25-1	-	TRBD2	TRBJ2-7	TGTGCCGGCAGTGATTCCACGGGATGGGGTAGCGGGAGCAACGAGCAGTACTTC	CAGSDSTGWGSGSNEQYF
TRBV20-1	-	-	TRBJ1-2	TGCAGTGCGCTTGGGGAAACCCTCAGGGACTATGGCTACACCTTC	CSALGETLRDYGYTF
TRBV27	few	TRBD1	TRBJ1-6	TGTGCCAGCAGAGACCCGGGACAGGGAAATTCACCCCTCCACTTT	CASRDPGQGNSPLHF
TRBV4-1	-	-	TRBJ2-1	TGCGCCAGCAGCCCGTCATACAGGGAGTCAGAGACCCAGTTCTTC	CASSPSYRESETQFF
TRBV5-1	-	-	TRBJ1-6	TGCGCCAGCAGCTGGACAGCTGATAATTCACCCCTCCACTTT	CASSWTADNSPLHF
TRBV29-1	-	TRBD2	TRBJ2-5	TGCAGCGTTGATTGGGGACTAGCGGAAGAGACCCAGTACTTC	CSVDWGLAEETQYF
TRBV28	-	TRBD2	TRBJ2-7	TGTGCCAGCAGTTCGCTAGCGGGGTCCTACGAGCAGTACTTC	CASSSLAGSYEQYF
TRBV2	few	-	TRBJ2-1	TGTGCCAGCAGATACACAGGCACCTACAATGAGCAGTTCTTC	CASRYTGTYNEQFF
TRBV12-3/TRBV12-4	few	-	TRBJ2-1	TGTGCCAGCAGTTTGTTCCCCAATGAGCAGTTCTTC	CASSLFPNEQFF
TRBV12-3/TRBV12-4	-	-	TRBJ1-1	TGTGCCAGCAGCCAAAGGGGTGGTACTGAAGCTTTCTTT	CASSQRGGTEAFF
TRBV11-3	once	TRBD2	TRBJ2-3	TGCGCCAGCAGCTTTGGACTAGCGGGCCCCACAGATACGCAGTATTTT	CASSFGLAGPTDTQYF
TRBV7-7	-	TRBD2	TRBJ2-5	TGTGCTAGCAGCTTGCCCCCTTGGGAGCGGGGCCGCCAAGAGACCCAGTACTTC	CASSLPPWERGRQETQYF
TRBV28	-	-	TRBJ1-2	TGTGCCAGCAGTCCTTACGGACAGTCCGGCTACACCTTC	CASSPYGQSGYTF
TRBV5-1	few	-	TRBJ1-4	TGCGCCAGCAGCTTGGACCCTCTAAACGAAGAAAAACTGTTTTTT	CASSLDPLNEEKLFF
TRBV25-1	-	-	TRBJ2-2	TGTGCCAGCCAATCAGAGACCGGGGAGCTGTTTTTT	CASQSETGELFF
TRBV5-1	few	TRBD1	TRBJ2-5	TGCGCCAGCAGGAAACAGGGGATCGGTCAAGAGACCCAGTACTTC	CASRKQGIGQETQYF
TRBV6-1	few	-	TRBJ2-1	TGTGCCAGCAGTGAAGCGCCCGAATTCGCCGGGGTGCAGTTCTTC	CASSEAPEFAGVQFF
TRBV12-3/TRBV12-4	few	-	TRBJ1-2	TGTGCCAGCAGCCAGGGCCCGTTGGGAGGCTACACCTTC	CASSQGPLGGYTF
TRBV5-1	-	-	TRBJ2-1	TGCGCCAGCAGCACTGGTCGCGGGGCAGCAAGCTCCTACAATGAGCAGTTCTTC	CASSTGRGAASSYNEQFF